The present T cell receptor (beta chain) was sequenced within a study of CD8+ T cells in alopecia areata. Treatment specified: oral pan-JAK inhibitor, 5-10 mg twice daily. Investigators isolated RNA and reverse transcribed it into cDNA to act as the sequencing template. Method: immunoSEQ multiplex PCR; TCRdb's copy keeps in-frame clones and lacks some. The sample has 200,000 to 250,000 clones; approximately 57% are singletons. The source material was CD4+ T cells sorted from blood, sampled at week 4, from a patient treated with tofacitinib. The origin of this receptor is a human donor with alopecia areata.

The DNA for the CDR3 is TGTGCCAGCAGTTTGACATCTCCGAACACTGAAGCTTTCTTT. Its protein is CASSLTSPNTEAFF. V gene TRBV28 combines with J gene TRBJ1-1; D remains unclear. This CDR3 contains 14 residues. Trimming took off 3 bases at V and 1 base at J, with 9 bases between the two ends. Germline CDR1 and CDR2: MDHEN and SYDVKM.